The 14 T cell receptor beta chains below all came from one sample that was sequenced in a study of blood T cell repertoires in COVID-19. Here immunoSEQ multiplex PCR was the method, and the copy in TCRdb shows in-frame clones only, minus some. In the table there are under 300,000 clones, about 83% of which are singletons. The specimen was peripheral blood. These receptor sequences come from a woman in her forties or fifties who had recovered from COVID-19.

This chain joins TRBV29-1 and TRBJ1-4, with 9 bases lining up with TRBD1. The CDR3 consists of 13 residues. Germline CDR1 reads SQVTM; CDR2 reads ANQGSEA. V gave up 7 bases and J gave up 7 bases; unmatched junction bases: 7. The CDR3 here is CSASGTGREKLFF. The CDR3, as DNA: TGCAGCGCCTCCGGGACAGGGCGTGAAAAACTGTTTTTT.

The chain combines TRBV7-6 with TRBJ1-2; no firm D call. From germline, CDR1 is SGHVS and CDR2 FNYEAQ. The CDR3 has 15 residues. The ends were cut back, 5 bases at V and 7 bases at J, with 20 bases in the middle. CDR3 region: CASSPYRYEVSGYTF. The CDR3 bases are TGTGCCAGCAGCCCTTACCGGTACGAGGTTTCTGGCTACACCTTC.

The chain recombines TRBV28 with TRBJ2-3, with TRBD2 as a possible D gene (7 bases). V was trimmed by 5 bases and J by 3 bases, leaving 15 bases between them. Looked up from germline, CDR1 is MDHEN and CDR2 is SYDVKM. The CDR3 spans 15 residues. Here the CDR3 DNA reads TGTGCCAGCAGTCCGGGGGGCGCCGGGACAGATACGCAGTATTTT. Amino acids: CASSPGGAGTDTQYF.

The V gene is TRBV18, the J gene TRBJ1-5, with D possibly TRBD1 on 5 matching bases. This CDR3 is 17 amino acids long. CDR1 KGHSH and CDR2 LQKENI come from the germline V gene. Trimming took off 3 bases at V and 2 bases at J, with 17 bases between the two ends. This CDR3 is CASSPIANPGGNQPQHF. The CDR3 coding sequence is TGTGCCAGCTCACCGATAGCGAACCCGGGGGGCAATCAGCCCCAGCATTTT.

CDR3 sequence reads: CASSPRTGGDKHYGYTF. The CDR3 DNA sequence: TGCGCCAGCAGCCCTCGGACAGGGGGGGATAAGCACTATGGCTACACCTTC. The chain couples TRBV5-1 to TRBJ1-2, with TRBD1 matching over 10 bases. The CDR3 has 17 residues. Germline V gene lookup returns CDR1 SGHRS and CDR2 YFSETQ. J lost 3 bases, V lost 4 bases, and 12 bases had no gene match. Using reference TRBV5-1 and TRBJ1-2 for the parts outside the CDR3, the full variable domain is KAGVTQTPRYLIKTRGQQVTLSCSPISGHRSVSWYQQTPGQGLQFLFEYFSETQRNKGNFPGRFSGRQFSNSRSEMNVSTLELGDSALYLCASSPRTGGDKHYGYTFGSGTRLTVV.

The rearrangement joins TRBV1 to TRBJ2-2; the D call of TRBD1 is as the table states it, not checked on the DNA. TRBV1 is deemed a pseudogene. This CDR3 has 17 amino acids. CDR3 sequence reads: CTSSQDPAAGGAGELFF. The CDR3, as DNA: TGCACCAGCAGCCAAGACCCCGCGGCTGGGGGCGCCGGGGAGCTGTTTTTT.

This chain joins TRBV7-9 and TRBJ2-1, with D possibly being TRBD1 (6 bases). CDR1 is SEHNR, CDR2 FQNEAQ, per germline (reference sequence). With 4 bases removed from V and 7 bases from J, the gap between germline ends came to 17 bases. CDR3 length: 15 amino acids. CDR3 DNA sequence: TGTGCCAGCAGCTACGGGACACCCACTGGGAATGAGCAGTTCTTC. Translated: CASSYGTPTGNEQFF.

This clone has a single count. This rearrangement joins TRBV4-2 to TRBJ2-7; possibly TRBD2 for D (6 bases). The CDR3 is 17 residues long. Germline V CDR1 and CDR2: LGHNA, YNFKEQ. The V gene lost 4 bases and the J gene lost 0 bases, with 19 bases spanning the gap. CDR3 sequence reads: CASSRVFAGRNSYEQYF. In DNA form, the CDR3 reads TGTGCCAGCAGCCGGGTTTTCGCGGGACGAAACTCCTACGAGCAGTACTTC.

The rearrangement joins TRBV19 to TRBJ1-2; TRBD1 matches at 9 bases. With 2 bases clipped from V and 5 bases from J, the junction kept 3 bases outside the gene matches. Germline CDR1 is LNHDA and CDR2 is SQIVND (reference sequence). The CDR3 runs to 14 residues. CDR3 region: CASSIRQGEYGYTF. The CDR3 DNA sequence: TGTGCCAGTAGTATACGACAGGGGGAATATGGCTACACCTTC.

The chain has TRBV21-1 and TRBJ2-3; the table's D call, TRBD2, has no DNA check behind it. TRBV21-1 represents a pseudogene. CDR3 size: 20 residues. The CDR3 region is CASSKGAPASGYMDTDTQYF. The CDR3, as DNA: TGTGCCAGCAGCAAAGGGGCACCGGCTAGCGGGTATATGGACACAGATACGCAGTATTTT.

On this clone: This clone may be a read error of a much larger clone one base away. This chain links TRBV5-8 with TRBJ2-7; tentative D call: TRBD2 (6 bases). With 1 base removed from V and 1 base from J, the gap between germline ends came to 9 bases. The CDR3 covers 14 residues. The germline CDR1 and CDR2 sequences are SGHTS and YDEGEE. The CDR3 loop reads CASSLPGGSYEQYF. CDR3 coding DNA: TGTGCCAGCAGCTTGCCAGGAGGGTCCTACGAGCAGTACTTC.

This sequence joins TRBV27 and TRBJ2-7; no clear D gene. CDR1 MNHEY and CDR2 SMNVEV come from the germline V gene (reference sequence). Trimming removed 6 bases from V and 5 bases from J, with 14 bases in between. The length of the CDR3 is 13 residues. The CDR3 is CASSYFWAHEQYF. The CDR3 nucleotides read TGTGCCAGCAGCTATTTCTGGGCCCACGAGCAGTACTTC.

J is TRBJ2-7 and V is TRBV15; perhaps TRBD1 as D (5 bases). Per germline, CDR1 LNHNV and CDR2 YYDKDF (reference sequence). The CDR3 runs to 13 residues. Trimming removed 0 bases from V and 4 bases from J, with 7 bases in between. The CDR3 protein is CATSRDPGYEQYF. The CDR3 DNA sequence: TGTGCCACCAGCAGAGATCCAGGGTACGAGCAGTACTTC.

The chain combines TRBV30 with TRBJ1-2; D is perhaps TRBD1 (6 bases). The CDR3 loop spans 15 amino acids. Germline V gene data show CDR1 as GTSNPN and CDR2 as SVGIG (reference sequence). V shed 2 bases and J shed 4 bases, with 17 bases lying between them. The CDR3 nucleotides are TGTGCCTGGAGTCAGGGGACCGCAGGCTCCTATGGCTACACCTTC. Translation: CAWSQGTAGSYGYTF.